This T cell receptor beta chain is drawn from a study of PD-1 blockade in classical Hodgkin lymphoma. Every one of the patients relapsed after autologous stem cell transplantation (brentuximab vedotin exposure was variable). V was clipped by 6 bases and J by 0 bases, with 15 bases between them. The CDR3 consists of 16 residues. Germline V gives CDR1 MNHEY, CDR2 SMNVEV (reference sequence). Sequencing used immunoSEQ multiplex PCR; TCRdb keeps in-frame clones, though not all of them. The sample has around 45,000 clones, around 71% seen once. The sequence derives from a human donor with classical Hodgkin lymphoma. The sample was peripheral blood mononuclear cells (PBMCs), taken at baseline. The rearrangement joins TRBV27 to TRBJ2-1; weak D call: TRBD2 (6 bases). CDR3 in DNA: TGTGCCAGCAGGCGGAGCGGGTCCAGCTCCTACAATGAGCAGTTCTTC. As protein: CASRRSGSSSYNEQFF.